Each of the 7 T cell receptor beta chains below was sequenced from the same sample in a study of human T cells and chemical hapten exposure. One entry per CDR3 protein results from TCRdb running MiXCR on the RACE reads. The table has roughly 380,000 distinct CDR3 sequences, 4% to 6% seen once; the top ten hold 2.5% to 3%. Time point given: pre-sensitization, week 0. Treatment specified: therapeutic diphenylcyclopropenone sensitization with weekly scalp DPC. Sequences were derived from whole blood, sampled in connection with sensitization to the hapten diphenylcyclopropenone (DPC). Receptors were obtained from a woman between 45 and 65 years old with alopecia areata. Some clones in this sample may be carry-over from other donors' samples.

The chain carries TRBV5-6 and TRBJ1-5; 9 positions agree with TRBD1. Germline V gene lookup returns CDR1 SGHDT and CDR2 YYEEEE. V shed 4 bases and J 10 bases; nucleotides not matched to a gene: 6. This CDR3 is 13 amino acids long. The CDR3 loop is CASSPGTGLPQHF. For the CDR3, the DNA is TGTGCCAGCAGCCCCGGGACAGGGTTACCCCAGCATTTT.

The chain combines TRBV12-3 or TRBV12-4 with TRBJ1-5; 7 bases are a match to TRBD1. V shed 6 bases and J 4 bases; nucleotides not matched to a gene: 6. This CDR3 comprises 14 residues. CDR3 protein: CASRTQGMNQPQHF. For the CDR3, the DNA is TGTGCCAGCAGGACACAGGGGATGAATCAGCCCCAGCATTTT.

This clonotype has more than one count but fewer than ten. The V gene is TRBV5-1, the J gene TRBJ1-4; D is ambiguous. Germline assignment: CDR1 SGHRS and CDR2 YFSETQ. The CDR3 is 16 residues long. V dropped 1 base and J dropped 0 bases, with 10 bases sitting between them. As DNA, the CDR3 is TGCGCCAGCAGCTTGTGGGCAGGTGCAACTAATGAAAAACTGTTTTTT. This encodes CASSLWAGATNEKLFF.

This chain links TRBV29-1 with TRBJ2-1; 8 nucleotides line up with TRBD2. The CDR3 has 13 residues. Germline loops: CDR1 SQVTM, CDR2 ANQGSEA. The ends lost 6 bases at V and 8 bases at J; junction bases unmatched: 9. The CDR3 region is CSVGLGGPDEQFF. The CDR3 DNA sequence: TGCAGCGTGGGACTAGGGGGGCCGGATGAGCAGTTCTTC.

In its sample, this clonotype was seen many times. The gene calls are TRBV12-3 or TRBV12-4 and TRBJ2-7; the D is unclear. This CDR3 has 11 residues. Trimming cost V 4 bases and J 3 bases, with 4 bases left between them. CDR3 nucleotide sequence: TGTGCCAGCAGTTCCTACTACGAGCAGTACTTC. Residues: CASSSYYEQYF.

This clonotype was counted at least ten times. The chain joins TRBV18 to TRBJ2-3; TRBD1 matches at 9 bases. The length of the CDR3 is 15 residues. Germline-derived CDR1 and CDR2 are KGHSH and LQKENI. J was trimmed by 2 bases and V by 3 bases; bases with no gene match: 3. The CDR3 sequence is CASSPTGGPTDTQYF. The CDR3 DNA reads as TGTGCCAGCTCACCGACAGGGGGGCCCACAGATACGCAGTATTTT.

This clonotype was recorded at least ten times. This chain joins TRBV20-1 and TRBJ2-3, with 9 bases that match TRBD1. Germline V CDR1 and CDR2: DFQATT, SNEGSKA (reference sequence). The J segment lost 5 bases and the V segment lost 5 bases, leaving 11 bases of the junction unmatched. The CDR3 has 15 amino acids. The CDR3 here is CSARVPGQGIDTQYF. The CDR3, as DNA: TGCAGTGCTCGAGTACCGGGACAGGGCATAGATACGCAGTATTTT.